One sample yielded the 27 T cell receptor beta chains listed below, sequenced in a study of T-cell memory formation after mild COVID-19 (dated by TCRdb to about 2021). The library was prepared using 5' RACE. Sequencer: Illumina NovaSeq 6000. TCRdb passed the public sequencing reads through fastp at Q25 and MiXCR, retaining productive beta sequences. Identical CDR3 protein sequences are pooled into one entry, listed with their most common genes and DNA. The sample data list roughly 150,000 distinct CDR3 sequences, and over 10% of these were observed just once. The ten largest clones capture 2.5% to 4% of the sample. Sequences were obtained from PBMCs or a T cell subset sorted from them (not recorded which). The origin of the receptors is a man between 18 and 29 years old who had mild COVID-19 (a few samples of this study predate the infection). The sample titles of this study are shuffled in the database, so cell type and time point are left out; the donor was told from shared clones.

This clonotype was seen a few times. The chain is built from TRBV5-1 and TRBJ2-3, with unresolved D. Germline-derived CDR1 and CDR2 are SGHRS and YFSETQ. V dropped 7 bases and J dropped 5 bases, with 14 bases sitting between them. The CDR3 consists of 13 residues. This chain's CDR3 is CASHEVGGDTQYF. CDR3 coding DNA: TGCGCCAGCCACGAGGTTGGCGGAGATACGCAGTATTTT.

This clonotype was seen a few times. V usage is TRBV2 and J usage is TRBJ2-3; 7 bases align to TRBD1. CDR1 and CDR2 from the germline V gene are SNHLY and FYNNEI. The CDR3 has 14 amino acids. After removal of 7 bases from V and 2 bases from J, the junction contained 6 bases not matched to a gene. The CDR3 DNA reads TGTGCCAGCAAGCCGGGACAGTACACAGATACGCAGTATTTT. Protein sequence: CASKPGQYTDTQYF. Filled out from reference TRBV2 and TRBJ2-3, the complete variable domain reads EPEVTQTPSHQVTQMGQEVILRCVPISNHLYFYWYRQILGQKVEFLVSFYNNEISEKSEIFDDQFSVERPDGSNFTLKIRSTKLEDSAMYFCASKPGQYTDTQYFGPGTRLTVL.

The sample holds many counts of this clonotype. This rearrangement joins TRBV10-3 to TRBJ2-3; TRBD1 or TRBD2 may be the D gene (5 bases each). V was shortened by 7 bases and J by 4 bases, with 9 bases between the two germline ends. Germline V gives CDR1 ENHRY, CDR2 SYGVKD. The CDR3 loop spans 12 amino acids. CDR3 sequence: CAIMGVADTQYF. In DNA, the CDR3 is TGTGCCATCATGGGGGTTGCAGATACGCAGTATTTT.

This clonotype was seen only a few times. The gene calls are TRBV9 and TRBJ1-3, with D perhaps TRBD1 (6 bases). V lost 3 bases, J lost 0 bases, and 19 bases lay in between. Germline V gene sequence: CDR1 SGDLS, CDR2 YYNGEE. The CDR3 consists of 18 residues. CDR3 DNA sequence: TGTGCCAGCAGCGAGACCCTAGGGGGTGGCTTCTCTGGAAACACCATATATTTT. It yields the protein CASSETLGGGFSGNTIYF.

There are a few counts of this clonotype. The chain links TRBV29-1 to TRBJ1-1, with a weak D call TRBD1 (5 bases). CDR1 SQVTM and CDR2 ANQGSEA come from the germline V gene. There are 15 residues in the CDR3. V lost 4 bases and J lost 0, with 15 bases in between. CDR3 loop: CSVGGGWGMNTEAFF. Here the CDR3 DNA reads TGCAGCGTTGGGGGGGGATGGGGGATGAACACTGAAGCTTTCTTT.

This clonotype was found many times. The chain employs TRBV7-2 and TRBJ2-3; 8 nucleotides line up with TRBD2. The CDR3 contains 16 residues. Germline lookup yields CDR1 SGHTA and CDR2 FQGNSA. The ends lost 1 base at V and 5 bases at J; junction bases unmatched: 8. This CDR3 reads CASSLDRRGVKDTQYF. The DNA for the CDR3 is TGTGCCAGCAGCTTAGATCGGCGGGGGGTCAAAGATACGCAGTATTTT.

The gene calls are TRBV24-1 and TRBJ2-1; D perhaps matches TRBD2 (5 bases). The CDR3 extends over 16 amino acids. Germline values: CDR1 KGHDR, CDR2 SFDVKD. Between the trimmed V and J ends, which lost 2 bases and 5 bases, there was a span of 15 bases. CDR3 region: CATSDSRLAIHNEQFF. The CDR3 nucleotides are TGTGCCACCAGTGATTCCCGTCTAGCTATACACAATGAGCAGTTCTTC.

This sequence joins TRBV7-3 and TRBJ1-2; a possible D gene is TRBD1 (5 bases). Looked up from germline, CDR1 is SGHTA and CDR2 is FQGTGA. Trimming stripped 4 bases from V and 7 bases from J, with 7 bases between. This CDR3 has 11 residues. CDR3 DNA sequence: TGTGCCAGCAGCTCGGGGACTGGCTACACCTTC. The encoded protein is CASSSGTGYTF.

In this sample, this clonotype turned up many times. The genes are TRBV24-1 and TRBJ2-1; D possibly uses TRBD1 or TRBD2 (5 bases each). From germline, CDR1 is KGHDR and CDR2 SFDVKD. This CDR3 is 16 amino acids long. V gave up 5 bases and J gave up 3 bases, with 16 bases separating them. The CDR3 protein is CATSGPGRRFYNEQFF. Written as DNA, the CDR3 is TGTGCCACCAGTGGACCGGGACGGCGCTTCTACAATGAGCAGTTCTTC.

The chain couples TRBV27 to TRBJ2-7, with D uncertain. Germline-derived CDR1 and CDR2 are MNHEY and SMNVEV (reference sequence). This CDR3 is 14 amino acids long. The ends were cut back, 4 bases at V and 4 bases at J, with 14 bases in the middle. DNA for the CDR3: TGTGCCAGCAGTTCCCACCCCAGTCGATACGAGCAGTACTTC. Amino acids: CASSSHPSRYEQYF.

This rearrangement joins TRBV9 to TRBJ1-5; D gene ambiguous. Germline V lookup: CDR1 SGDLS, CDR2 YYNGEE. This CDR3 region has 13 residues. V dropped 2 bases and J dropped 5 bases, with 8 bases sitting between them. CDR3 sequence reads: CASSVRDHQPQHF. CDR3 nucleotides: TGTGCCAGCAGCGTTAGAGATCATCAGCCCCAGCATTTT.

The table lists this clonotype with a few counts. The chain recombines TRBV7-9 with TRBJ2-7; D gene ambiguous. The germline V gene has CDR1 SEHNR and CDR2 FQNEAQ (reference sequence). The CDR3 length is 11 residues. The V end lost 2 bases, the J end lost 5 bases, and 4 bases lay between the germline ends. The CDR3 DNA reads as TGTGCCAGCAGCTTAAGGGACGAGCAGTACTTC. This sequence encodes CASSLRDEQYF.

This clonotype was found many times. This chain connects TRBV5-1 to TRBJ2-7, with no clear D. V shed 5 bases and J shed 5 bases, with 11 bases lying between them. Germline values: CDR1 SGHRS, CDR2 YFSETQ. This CDR3 has 12 amino acids. CDR3: CASSFHPDEQYF. CDR3 in DNA: TGCGCCAGCAGTTTCCACCCGGACGAGCAGTACTTC. Full variable domain (outside the CDR3, taken from reference TRBV5-1 and TRBJ2-7): KAGVTQTPRYLIKTRGQQVTLSCSPISGHRSVSWYQQTPGQGLQFLFEYFSETQRNKGNFPGRFSGRQFSNSRSEMNVSTLELGDSALYLCASSFHPDEQYFGPGTRLTVT.

The CDR3 here is CASSSRTGHTGELFF. DNA for the CDR3: TGTGCCAGCAGCTCCAGGACAGGGCACACCGGGGAGCTGTTTTTT. The gene calls are TRBV7-2 and TRBJ2-2; 8 bases align to TRBD1. Trimming took 4 bases from V and 3 from J; bases not matched to a gene: 4. Germline lookup yields CDR1 SGHTA and CDR2 FQGNSA. The CDR3 is made up of 15 amino acids.

This clonotype appeared a few times. The genes are TRBV20-1 and TRBJ1-4; 7 bases map to TRBD1. This CDR3 region has 13 residues. V gave up 5 bases and J gave up 7 bases; unmatched junction bases: 7. Germline CDR1 is DFQATT and CDR2 is SNEGSKA (reference sequence). CDR3 amino acids: CSAPDRVGEKLFF. CDR3 DNA: TGCAGTGCTCCCGACAGGGTTGGTGAAAAACTGTTTTTT.

In this sample, this clonotype turned up a few times. This chain joins TRBV5-1 and TRBJ2-1, with D perhaps TRBD1 or TRBD2 (5 bases each). The CDR3 extends over 15 amino acids. Trimming pared 7 bases from V and 7 bases from J, leaving 21 bases between. Germline CDR1 reads SGHRS; CDR2 reads YFSETQ. The CDR3 sequence: CASRQRGTPWNEQFF. For the CDR3, the DNA is TGCGCCAGCCGCCAGCGAGGGACCCCTTGGAATGAGCAGTTCTTC.

The chain is built from TRBV12-3 or TRBV12-4 and TRBJ1-5; 9 bases are a match to TRBD1. The V gene end was trimmed by 3 bases and the J gene end by 6 bases; junction bases not matched to a gene: 6. This CDR3 contains 15 residues. The CDR3: CASSFRQGGRQPQHF. As DNA, the CDR3 is TGTGCCAGCAGTTTTCGACAGGGGGGGCGTCAGCCCCAGCATTTT.

The rearrangement joins TRBV3-1 to TRBJ2-5; D is unclear. Germline V gives CDR1 LGHDT, CDR2 YNNKEL (reference sequence). The V end was cut by 4 bases, the J end by 5 bases, with 17 bases between. This CDR3 has 15 residues. CDR3 sequence reads: CASSRKGVPRETQYF. DNA of the CDR3: TGTGCCAGCAGCCGCAAAGGAGTACCCCGGGAGACCCAGTACTTC.

In its sample, this clonotype was seen a few times. V is TRBV6-5 and J is TRBJ1-1; D is unresolved. Germline V gene lookup returns CDR1 MNHEY and CDR2 SVGAGI. V lost 8 bases to trimming and J lost 3 bases, with 10 bases between them. The CDR3 extends over 12 amino acids. In DNA form, the CDR3 reads TGTGCCAGCCGAGTGGATGACACTGAAGCTTTCTTT. Translation: CASRVDDTEAFF.

This clonotype was picked up many times. V usage is TRBV7-9 and J usage is TRBJ2-1, with D tentatively TRBD1 (6 bases). This CDR3 is 14 amino acids long. Trimming cost V 2 bases and J 8 bases, with 13 bases left between them. In germline, CDR1 is SEHNR, CDR2 FQNEAQ (reference sequence). The CDR3 is CASSLFSGDHEQFF. CDR3 sequence (DNA): TGTGCCAGCAGCTTATTTTCAGGGGACCATGAGCAGTTCTTC.

The rearrangement uses TRBV5-1 and TRBJ1-1, with D perhaps TRBD1 (6 bases). This CDR3 is built from 14 residues. The germline V gene encodes CDR1 SGHRS and CDR2 YFSETQ. V was trimmed by 4 bases and J by 4 bases, leaving 14 bases between them. The CDR3 spells CASSVYREGTEAFF. CDR3 nucleotides: TGCGCCAGCAGCGTATACAGGGAGGGCACTGAAGCTTTCTTT.

V gene TRBV9 combines with J gene TRBJ1-4, with D unclear. Trimming left V 0 bases short and J 6 bases short, with 15 bases between. The CDR3 is made up of 16 amino acids. Germline assignment: CDR1 SGDLS and CDR2 YYNGEE. CDR3 sequence reads: CASSVEPGRGHEKLFF. For the CDR3, the DNA is TGTGCCAGCAGCGTAGAACCGGGTAGAGGGCATGAAAAACTGTTTTTT.

The table lists this clonotype with a few counts. V and J are TRBV12-3 or TRBV12-4 and TRBJ2-6; D might be TRBD2 (5 bases). This CDR3 is 17 amino acids long. Trimming removed 4 bases from V and 8 bases from J, with 21 bases in between. CDR3 bases: TGTGCCAGCAGTTCCCTAGAGGGTAGTAGACGTCCCAACGTCCTGACTTTC. It translates to CASSSLEGSRRPNVLTF.

The chain links TRBV5-1 to TRBJ1-2; no definite D call. Per germline, CDR1 SGHRS and CDR2 YFSETQ. Trimming took 2 bases from V and 2 from J, leaving 10 bases between them. CDR3 length: 14 residues. This CDR3 is CASSFGVGNYGYTF. The CDR3 region has the DNA TGCGCCAGCAGCTTTGGAGTGGGGAACTATGGCTACACCTTC.

This chain joins TRBV7-9 and TRBJ1-3, with D tentatively TRBD1 (5 bases). Per germline, CDR1 SEHNR and CDR2 FQNEAQ (reference sequence). Trimming cost V 7 bases and J 3 bases, with 16 bases left between them. CDR3 length equals 15 residues. CDR3 region: CASTPKGIYGNTIYF. CDR3 coding DNA: TGTGCCAGCACCCCGAAGGGGATATATGGAAACACCATATATTTT.

The chain carries TRBV20-1 and TRBJ2-3, with 8 bases lining up with TRBD2. Germline assignment: CDR1 DFQATT and CDR2 SNEGSKA (reference sequence). Germline trimming cut 5 bases from V and 4 bases from J; bases unmatched to any gene: 8. CDR3 length equals 14 residues. For the CDR3, the DNA is TGCAGTGCTTCGCGGGGGGATGGCGCAGATACGCAGTATTTT. As protein: CSASRGDGADTQYF.

The genes are TRBV5-4 and TRBJ2-3; D is unresolved. V lost 0 bases and J 2 bases, leaving 10 bases between the germline ends. The CDR3 covers 15 residues. Germline values: CDR1 SGHNT, CDR2 YYREEE (reference sequence). The CDR3 reads CASSLGSRVTDTQYF. CDR3 DNA sequence: TGTGCCAGCAGCTTGGGGAGCCGGGTCACAGATACGCAGTATTTT.